The rows below give T cell receptor beta chains drawn from one sample of a study of cytotoxic CD8 clonotypes in ibrutinib-treated CLL. Sequencing was performed with immunoSEQ multiplex PCR; in TCRdb, only in-frame clones are kept and a portion is missing. The sample yields a few hundred thousand clones, 80% seen once. Source: PBMCs, taken before ibrutinib treatment. These receptors were taken from a human donor with chronic lymphocytic leukemia. Each CDR3 is given with its conserved first and last residue. Each record gives: V gene, clone size, J gene, D gene, CDR3 DNA, CDR3 protein. A D gene is named only where the DNA matches it firmly. Clone size is given for some rows only: seen once, a few or many times, or a class if the clone is expanded.

V: TRBV5-1
size: .
J: TRBJ2-2
D: .
DNA: TGCGCCAGCAGCTTGGAGGCTAGTTCCTCCGGGGAGCTGTTTTTT
CDR3: CASSLEASSSGELFF

V: TRBV7-6
size: .
J: TRBJ2-5
D: TRBD2
DNA: TGTGCCAGCAGCTTAGCGGCTAGCGGGGCACAAGAGACCCAGTACTTC
CDR3: CASSLAASGAQETQYF

V: TRBV4-3
size: .
J: TRBJ2-7
D: .
DNA: TGCGCCAGCAGCCAAAGATGGGGGTCCTCCTACGAGCAGTACTTC
CDR3: CASSQRWGSSYEQYF

V: TRBV13
size: .
J: TRBJ2-1
D: TRBD2
DNA: TGTGCCAGCAGCTCCCGGACTAGCGGGGTCTGGAATGAGCAGTTCTTC
CDR3: CASSSRTSGVWNEQFF

V: TRBV5-8
size: .
J: TRBJ2-7
D: .
DNA: TGTGCCAGCAGCTCTTACTACGAGCAGTACTTC
CDR3: CASSSYYEQYF

V: TRBV5-1
size: .
J: TRBJ2-5
D: .
DNA: TGCGCCAGCAGCTTGGGGCGGGAGACCCAGTACTTC
CDR3: CASSLGRETQYF

V: TRBV10-2
size: .
J: TRBJ1-2
D: .
DNA: TGCGCCAGCAGTGACGGAGCTAACTATGGCTACACCTTC
CDR3: CASSDGANYGYTF

V: TRBV5-1
size: few
J: TRBJ2-5
D: TRBD2
DNA: TGCGCCAGCAGCTTGGCTAGCGGGCAGGAGACCCAGTACTTC
CDR3: CASSLASGQETQYF

V: TRBV4-1
size: few
J: TRBJ2-2
D: .
DNA: TGCGCCAGCAGCCAAGGTCAGGGATCGTTGTTTTTT
CDR3: CASSQGQGSLFF

V: TRBV7-8
size: .
J: TRBJ2-5
D: TRBD2
DNA: TGTGCCAGCAGCTTATGGTTGCGGGAGAAAGAGACCCAGTACTTC
CDR3: CASSLWLREKETQYF